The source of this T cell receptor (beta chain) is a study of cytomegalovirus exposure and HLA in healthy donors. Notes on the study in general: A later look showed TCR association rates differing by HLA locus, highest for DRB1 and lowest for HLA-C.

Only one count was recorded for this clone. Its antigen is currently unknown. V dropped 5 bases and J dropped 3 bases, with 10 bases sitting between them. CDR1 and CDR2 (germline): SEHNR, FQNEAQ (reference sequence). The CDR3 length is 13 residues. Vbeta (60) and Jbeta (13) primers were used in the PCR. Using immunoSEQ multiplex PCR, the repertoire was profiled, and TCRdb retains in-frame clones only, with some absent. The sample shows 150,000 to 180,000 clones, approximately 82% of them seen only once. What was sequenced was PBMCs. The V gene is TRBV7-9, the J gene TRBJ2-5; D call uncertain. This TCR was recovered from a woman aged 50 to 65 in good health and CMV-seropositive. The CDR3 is CASSSGGKETQYF. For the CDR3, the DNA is TGTGCCAGCAGCAGTGGCGGTAAAGAGACCCAGTACTTC.